This TCR beta chain was recorded in a study of response to subunit inactivated influenza vaccine. Study results and limitations: Each seasonal flu vaccination may recruit only limited new T cells, authors suggested.

Germline V CDR1 and CDR2: LGHDT, YNNKEL (reference sequence). V was clipped by 7 bases and J by 3 bases, with 9 bases between them. CDR3 length equals 12 residues. TCRdb independently ran MiXCR on the RT-PCR reads; one entry per CDR3 protein. The top ten hold 10% to 13% of the sample, which has about 310,000 distinct CDR3 sequences, roughly 22% seen once. Details on this clonotype: The antigen is not known.

The chain carries TRBV3-1 and TRBJ1-1; no clear D gene. This sample comprised PBMCs from blood, obtained approximately 22 months after vaccination. This clonotype was sampled from a man between 45 and 75 years old who received an inactivated influenza vaccine. This CDR3 is CASKNWDTEAFF. CDR3 sequence (DNA): TGTGCCAGCAAGAACTGGGACACTGAAGCTTTCTTT.